This TCR beta chain comes out of a study of long-term antiretroviral therapy in people with HIV. The overall study: The earliest samples predate the 2015 immediate-ART recommendation by about a decade. The study, taken as a whole, reports: Every time point showed a repertoire led by clones expanded before ART.

Investigators performed immunoSEQ version v3.0 at survey level. Sequencing of each sample targeted about 40,000-55,000 T-cell genomes. TCRdb's table, derived via immunoSEQ multiplex PCR, lists solely in-frame clones and lacks some. The sample consists of under 30,000 clones, around 93% of them appearing once. Amounts of roughly 1-11 million cryopreserved PBMC were held in the samples before DNA extraction. Regarding this clone: Its antigen is undetermined.

CDR3 length equals 13 residues. V lost 1 base and J lost 2, with 6 bases in between. CDR1 and CDR2 from the germline V gene are SGHAT and FQNNGV. This clonotype originated in a man aged 45 to 65 with HIV. This rearrangement joins TRBV11-2 to TRBJ2-7; no clear D gene. The material sequenced was unsorted PBMCs, taken around 7.4 years after starting antiretroviral therapy. Written as DNA, the CDR3 is TGTGCCAGCAGCTTAGGGGGAACCTACGAGCAGTACTTC. Translated: CASSLGGTYEQYF.